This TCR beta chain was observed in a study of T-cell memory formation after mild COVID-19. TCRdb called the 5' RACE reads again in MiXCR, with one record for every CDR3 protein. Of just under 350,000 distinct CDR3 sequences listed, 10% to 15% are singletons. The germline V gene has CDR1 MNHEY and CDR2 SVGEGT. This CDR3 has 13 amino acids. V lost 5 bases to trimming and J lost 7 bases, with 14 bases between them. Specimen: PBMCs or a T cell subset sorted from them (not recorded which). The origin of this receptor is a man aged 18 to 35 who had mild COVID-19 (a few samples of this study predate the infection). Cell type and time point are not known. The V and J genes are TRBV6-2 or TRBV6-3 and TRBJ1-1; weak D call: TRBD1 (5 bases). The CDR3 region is CASSHRREGEAFF. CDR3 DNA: TGTGCCAGCAGTCACAGGAGGGAAGGTGAAGCTTTCTTT.